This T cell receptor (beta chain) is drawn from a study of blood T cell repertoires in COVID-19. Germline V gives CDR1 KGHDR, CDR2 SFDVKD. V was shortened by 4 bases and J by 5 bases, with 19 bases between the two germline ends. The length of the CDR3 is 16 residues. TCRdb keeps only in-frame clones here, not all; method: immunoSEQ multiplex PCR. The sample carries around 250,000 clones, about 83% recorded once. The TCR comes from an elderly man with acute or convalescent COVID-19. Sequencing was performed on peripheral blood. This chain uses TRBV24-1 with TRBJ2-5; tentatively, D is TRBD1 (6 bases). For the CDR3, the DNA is TGTGCCACCAGTGACCAGGGACACTTTGGGCGGGAGACCCAGTACTTC. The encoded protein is CATSDQGHFGRETQYF.